These 17 T cell receptor beta chains were sequenced from one sample in a study of blood T cell repertoires in COVID-19. Some clones are missing from TCRdb's copy, which holds only in-frame ones; the method was immunoSEQ multiplex PCR. The sample includes about 480,000 clones, about 89% seen only once; the top ten take 4% to 4.5%. The sequenced sample consisted of peripheral blood. The receptors shown here come from a woman under 40 with acute or convalescent COVID-19.

This chain connects TRBV2 to TRBJ2-3, with 7 positions matching TRBD1. Trimming cost V 3 bases and J 2 bases; bases outside gene matches: 8. This CDR3 has 16 residues. The germline gives CDR1 SNHLY, CDR2 FYNNEI. The CDR3 sequence is CASSEGRTGNTDTQYF. CDR3 bases: TGTGCCAGCAGTGAGGGCCGGACAGGTAACACAGATACGCAGTATTTT.

This chain links TRBV28 with TRBJ2-1, with 10 bases aligning to TRBD2. CDR3 size: 16 residues. Germline lookup yields CDR1 MDHEN and CDR2 SYDVKM. Losses at the gene ends were 4 bases for V and 9 bases for J; bases not matched to a gene: 12. The CDR3 sequence is CASSSEEAGGRGEQFF. The CDR3, as DNA: TGTGCCAGCAGTTCCGAAGAAGCGGGGGGGCGTGGTGAGCAGTTCTTC.

The chain couples TRBV7-6 to TRBJ1-5, with D perhaps TRBD1 (5 bases). The V end was cut by 5 bases, the J end by 6 bases, with 14 bases between. Germline values: CDR1 SGHVS, CDR2 FNYEAQ. The CDR3 consists of 14 residues. The CDR3 here is CASSPWGGGQPQHF. CDR3 nucleotides: TGTGCCAGCAGCCCCTGGGGGGGTGGTCAGCCCCAGCATTTT.

The chain couples TRBV7-6 to TRBJ2-1; D unresolved. The V gene lost 1 base and the J gene lost 8 bases, with 9 bases spanning the gap. CDR1 is SGHVS and CDR2 is FNYEAQ in the germline V gene. This CDR3 comprises 13 residues. In nucleotides, the CDR3 is TGTGCCAGCAGCTTAGAACAATATGATGAGCAGTTCTTC. Its protein product is CASSLEQYDEQFF.

In this sample, this clone turned up once. The V and J genes are TRBV27 and TRBJ1-5, with D unresolved. CDR3 length equals 13 residues. Trimming stripped 2 bases from V and 1 base from J, with 3 bases between. The germline V gene has CDR1 MNHEY and CDR2 SMNVEV (reference sequence). The CDR3 DNA follows: TGTGCCAGCAGTTTACGGAGCAATCAGCCCCAGCATTTT. Its translation: CASSLRSNQPQHF.

The J gene is TRBJ2-7, the V gene TRBV14; 7 nucleotides match TRBD1. The CDR3 has 15 residues. Unmatched junction bases numbered 8, after V lost 2 bases and J lost 4 bases. Germline V lookup: CDR1 SGHDN, CDR2 FVKESK. The CDR3 DNA sequence: TGTGCCAGCAGCCAAACGACAGGGTCCGGTTACGAGCAGTACTTC. Translating it yields CASSQTTGSGYEQYF.

The CDR3 bases are TGTGCCAGCAGGGGTGCGGCAGGGGGCTCCTACGAGCAGTACTTC. The encoded protein is CASRGAAGGSYEQYF. J is TRBJ2-7 and V is TRBV28, with 7 bases fitting TRBD1. The V gene end was trimmed by 6 bases and the J gene end by 0 bases; junction bases not matched to a gene: 8. This CDR3 has 15 residues. Germline V lookup: CDR1 MDHEN, CDR2 SYDVKM.

This chain connects TRBV11-1 to TRBJ1-4; D uncertain. The CDR3 totals 13 residues. Between the trimmed V and J ends, which lost 5 bases and 4 bases, there was a span of 8 bases. Germline CDR1 is SGHAT and CDR2 is FQDESV (reference sequence). The CDR3 nucleotides read TGTGCCAGCAGCCCGGAGGTTAATGAAAAACTGTTTTTT. As protein: CASSPEVNEKLFF.

The chain links TRBV5-1 to TRBJ2-7, with D unresolved. Germline V lookup: CDR1 SGHRS, CDR2 YFSETQ. The CDR3 is 14 residues long. V lost 0 bases to trimming and J lost 6 bases, with 13 bases between them. The CDR3 nucleotides are TGCGCCAGCAGCTTGGCCCTAGTAGGAACCGAGCAGTACTTC. Protein product: CASSLALVGTEQYF. Complete variable domain (other parts from reference TRBV5-1 and TRBJ2-7): KAGVTQTPRYLIKTRGQQVTLSCSPISGHRSVSWYQQTPGQGLQFLFEYFSETQRNKGNFPGRFSGRQFSNSRSEMNVSTLELGDSALYLCASSLALVGTEQYFGPGTRLTVT.

J is TRBJ2-2 and V is TRBV3-1 (or the pseudogene TRBV3-2); TRBD2 matches at 9 bases. CDR3 length: 17 amino acids. The germline gives CDR1 LGHDT, CDR2 YNNKEL (reference sequence). The V gene end was trimmed by 0 bases and the J gene end by 7 bases; junction bases not matched to a gene: 9. CDR3 protein: CASSQETLAGWVGELFF. CDR3 coding DNA: TGTGCCAGCAGCCAAGAAACGCTAGCGGGGTGGGTCGGGGAGCTGTTTTTT.

V and J are TRBV9 and TRBJ2-1; no definite D call. The CDR3 consists of 11 residues. V was clipped by 3 bases and J by 11 bases, with 9 bases between them. Germline V gives CDR1 SGDLS, CDR2 YYNGEE. The CDR3 DNA follows: TGTGCCAGCAGCGGCCCGGAGAAGCAGTTCTTC. Translating gives CASSGPEKQFF.

V gene TRBV6-5 combines with J gene TRBJ2-1; tentatively, D is TRBD2 (5 bases). The ends were cut back, 5 bases at V and 7 bases at J, with 15 bases in the middle. The CDR3 has 14 amino acids. CDR1 and CDR2 (germline): MNHEY, SVGAGI. CDR3 amino acids: CASSPGGSWNEQFF. The CDR3 bases are TGTGCCAGCAGTCCCGGAGGAAGTTGGAATGAGCAGTTCTTC.

The gene calls are TRBV5-1 and TRBJ2-1, with 7 bases fitting TRBD1. The CDR3 is 16 residues long. V lost 4 bases, J lost 0 bases, and 7 bases stayed unmatched. Germline V gene sequence: CDR1 SGHRS, CDR2 YFSETQ. The CDR3 coding sequence is TGCGCCAGCAGCACAACAGGGGATAGCTCCTACAATGAGCAGTTCTTC. It encodes CASSTTGDSSYNEQFF. Full variable domain (missing parts from reference TRBV5-1 and TRBJ2-1): KAGVTQTPRYLIKTRGQQVTLSCSPISGHRSVSWYQQTPGQGLQFLFEYFSETQRNKGNFPGRFSGRQFSNSRSEMNVSTLELGDSALYLCASSTTGDSSYNEQFFGPGTRLTVL.

The chain carries TRBV21-1 and TRBJ1-2. TRBV21-1 is assigned pseudogene status. The CDR3 is 16 amino acids. The CDR3 reads CASSLRVRERCYGYTF. The CDR3 nucleotides read TGTGCCAGCAGCCTAAGGGTTAGGGAGCGGTGCTATGGCTACACCTTC.

The chain carries TRBV3-1 (or the pseudogene TRBV3-2) and TRBJ2-1; D is ambiguous. This CDR3 comprises 12 residues. Trimming removed 1 base from V and 7 bases from J, with 5 bases in between. Germline CDR1 LGHDT, CDR2 YNNKEL (reference sequence). DNA of the CDR3: TGTGCCAGCAGCCAAGGAGTAAATGAGCAGTTCTTC. Translation gives CASSQGVNEQFF.

This chain uses TRBV2 with TRBJ2-3, with 8 nucleotides matching TRBD1. The CDR3 has 15 residues. The ends lost 4 bases at V and 5 bases at J; junction bases unmatched: 8. Germline CDR1 reads SNHLY; CDR2 reads FYNNEI. The CDR3 DNA follows: TGTGCCAGCAGTGCCGGACAGGGCGATGGAGATACGCAGTATTTT. Translated, it gives CASSAGQGDGDTQYF.

The rearrangement joins TRBV5-1 to TRBJ1-1, with 7 bases that match TRBD1. This CDR3 spans 16 amino acids. The V and J ends lost 0 bases and 6 bases, in that order; junction bases with no gene match: 11. Looked up from germline, CDR1 is SGHRS and CDR2 is YFSETQ. CDR3: CASSLAPAGGLSEAFF. The CDR3 coding sequence is TGCGCCAGCAGCTTGGCTCCGGCAGGGGGACTGTCTGAAGCTTTCTTT.